One T cell receptor (beta chain) is described in this entry. Its antigen is not identified. This entry belongs to a study of cytomegalovirus exposure and HLA in healthy donors. Overall study results and limits: There were three CMV-associated chains whose specificity for CMV antigens was confirmed in vitro. A previous analysis found most TCR beta V segments productive roughly 87% or roughly 30% of the time.

Germline V CDR1 and CDR2: MNHNY, SVGAGI (reference sequence). Between the trimmed V and J ends, which lost 6 bases and 4 bases, there was a span of 16 bases. This CDR3 has 14 residues. Both 60 Vbeta primers and 13 Jbeta primers went into the PCR. Method: immunoSEQ multiplex PCR; TCRdb's copy keeps in-frame clones and lacks some. Of under 150,000 clones listed, just under 80% are singletons. This TCR came from a woman aged 35 to 49 in good health and CMV-seronegative. The chain is built from TRBV6-6 and TRBJ2-7, with D perhaps TRBD1 (6 bases). The sequenced sample was PBMCs. The CDR3 loop is CASRTVPDRYEQYF. CDR3 bases: TGTGCCAGCAGGACAGTCCCGGACAGATACGAGCAGTACTTC.